These 5 T cell receptor beta chains were all obtained from the same sample, sequenced in a study of blood T cell repertoires in COVID-19. Produced via immunoSEQ multiplex PCR; TCRdb's table is partial and in-frame only. The profile covers some 240,000 clones, with 90% appearing a single time and about 2.1% taken by the ten largest. The sequenced material came from peripheral blood. The receptors originated from a woman aged 60-70 years with COVID-19, enrolled during active disease.

This sequence joins TRBV5-4 and TRBJ2-3, with D perhaps TRBD1 (6 bases). The CDR3 sequence is 15 residues long. Trimming took 4 bases from V and 3 from J, leaving 15 bases between them. Germline loops: CDR1 SGHNT, CDR2 YYREEE (reference sequence). Here the CDR3 reads CASSPYRQGTDTQYF. In nucleotides, the CDR3 is TGTGCCAGCAGCCCATATAGGCAGGGGACAGATACGCAGTATTTT.

V and J are TRBV6-1 and TRBJ2-5; TRBD1 might be the D (6 bases). Germline CDR1 is MNHNS and CDR2 is SASEGT. The CDR3 spans 13 residues. The ends were cut back, 2 bases at V and 4 bases at J, with 8 bases in the middle. The CDR3 region is CASSETGLETQYF. The CDR3 DNA follows: TGTGCCAGCAGTGAAACAGGGCTAGAGACCCAGTACTTC.

The chain links TRBV7-9 to TRBJ2-5; possible D gene TRBD2, 5 bases. Germline V gene data show CDR1 as SEHNR and CDR2 as FQNEAQ (reference sequence). V was trimmed by 4 bases and J by 5 bases, leaving 14 bases between them. The CDR3 is 14 residues long. CDR3 protein: CASSSTRGGETQYF. The CDR3 bases are TGTGCCAGCAGCTCTACGCGCGGCGGGGAGACCCAGTACTTC.

In this sample, this clone turned up a few times. The rearrangement links TRBV7-3 to TRBJ1-2; 7 nucleotides line up with TRBD1. V shed 5 bases, J shed 11 bases, and the junction held 11 bases outside the gene matches. Germline V gene sequence: CDR1 SGHTA, CDR2 FQGTGA. This CDR3 is 13 amino acids long. The CDR3 coding sequence is TGTGCCAGCAGCCCACGGGTTACAGGGGAATACACCTTC. It encodes CASSPRVTGEYTF. The full variable domain, rest sourced from reference TRBV7-3 and TRBJ1-2, is GAGVSQTPSNKVTEKGKYVELRCDPISGHTALYWYRQSLGQGPEFLIYFQGTGAADDSGLPNDRFFAVRPEGSVSTLKIQRTERGDSAVYLCASSPRVTGEYTFGSGTRLTVV.

The V call is TRBV6-1, the J call TRBJ2-7; D call uncertain. The germline V gene has CDR1 MNHNS and CDR2 SASEGT. Between the trimmed V and J ends, which lost 6 bases and 0 bases, there was a span of 18 bases. The CDR3 is 16 residues long. CDR3 in DNA: TGTGCCAGCAGAGAACCCAGTGAGACATACTCCTACGAGCAGTACTTC. It specifies CASREPSETYSYEQYF.